This paragraph covers one TCR beta chain sequence. The data were obtained in a study of blood T cell repertoires in COVID-19. The wider study: Sources were T cells, B-cell-depleted T cells, or PBMCs; the material itself was cDNA or gDNA.

CDR1 is MDHEN and CDR2 is SYDVKM in the germline V gene. The CDR3 has 13 amino acids. Trimming left V 3 bases short and J 2 bases short, with 7 bases between. Source study methods: The authors estimated nucleated cell counts from reference gene primer amplification. The method was immunoSEQ multiplex PCR; TCRdb's version includes in-frame clones alone and lacks a portion of them. V and J calls and clone size are those listed in that table; D and trimming were worked out from the DNA. This sample has 150,000 to 200,000 clones, with around four fifths found just once. The TCR originated in a man between 65 and 80 years old with acute or convalescent COVID-19. Sequenced material: peripheral blood. The V and J genes are TRBV28 and TRBJ1-2, with D hard to call. The DNA for the CDR3 is TGTGCCAGCAGTTTTGGCAGAAACTATGGCTACACCTTC. Its protein product is CASSFGRNYGYTF.